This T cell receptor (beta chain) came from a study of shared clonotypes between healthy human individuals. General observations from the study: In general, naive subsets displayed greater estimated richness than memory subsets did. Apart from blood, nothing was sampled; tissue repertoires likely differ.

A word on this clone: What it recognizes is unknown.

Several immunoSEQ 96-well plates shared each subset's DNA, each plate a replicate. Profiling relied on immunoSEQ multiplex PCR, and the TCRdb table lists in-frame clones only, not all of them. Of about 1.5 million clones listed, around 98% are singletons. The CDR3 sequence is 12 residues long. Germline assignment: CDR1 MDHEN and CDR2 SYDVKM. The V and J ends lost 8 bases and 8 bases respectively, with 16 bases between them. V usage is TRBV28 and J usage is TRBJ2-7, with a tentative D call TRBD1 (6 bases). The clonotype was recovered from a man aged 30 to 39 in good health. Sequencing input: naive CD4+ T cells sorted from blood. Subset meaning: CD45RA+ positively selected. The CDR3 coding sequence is TGTGCCAGCCGGGACACACTAGTCCAGCAGTACTTC. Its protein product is CASRDTLVQQYF.